This passage covers 19 T cell receptor beta chains from one sample sequenced in a study of blood T cell repertoires in COVID-19. Repertoires were generated with immunoSEQ multiplex PCR, while TCRdb's copy carries only in-frame clones and drops some. This table has some 200,000 clones, 60% to 80% appearing once. The specimen was PBMCs or T cells enriched from blood (not recorded which). These receptors were collected from a woman aged 50 to 60 who had recovered from COVID-19.

The CDR3 DNA follows: TGTGCCAGCAGTTATTGGGCCTCTGGGGCCAACGTCCTGACTTTC. It yields the protein CASSYWASGANVLTF. This chain uses TRBV6-5 with TRBJ2-6; D is undetermined. V was cut by 3 bases and J by 0 bases, with 6 bases left in between. The CDR3 contains 15 residues. The germline CDR1 and CDR2 sequences are MNHEY and SVGAGI.

A note on this clone: The junction departs from the called germline gene at one end, perhaps through a read error. The chain carries TRBV29-1 and TRBJ1-6; D is undetermined. Per the germline V gene, CDR1 is SQVTM and CDR2 is ANQGSEA. The CDR3 is made up of 13 amino acids. The CDR3 DNA reads TGCAGCGTTGGGGAGGGATATAAGTCACCCCTCCACTTT. It is translated as CSVGEGYKSPLHF.

The genes are TRBV4-1 and TRBJ2-4; the match to TRBD1 covers 9 bases. The germline V gene encodes CDR1 MGHRA and CDR2 YSYEKL. There are 22 residues in the CDR3. Germline trimming cut 0 bases from V and 1 base from J; bases unmatched to any gene: 19. The CDR3 sequence is CASSQDWAGQGNAGGAKNIQYF. CDR3 bases: TGCGCCAGCAGCCAAGATTGGGCGGGACAGGGAAACGCCGGGGGCGCCAAAAACATTCAGTACTTC.

The chain recombines TRBV18 with TRBJ1-2; no reliable D call. Per the germline V gene, CDR1 is KGHSH and CDR2 is LQKENI. V was trimmed by 3 bases and J by 4 bases, leaving 12 bases between them. The CDR3 covers 14 residues. The CDR3 DNA reads TGTGCCAGCTCACCGACACGACAAGCCTATGGCTACACCTTC. It specifies CASSPTRQAYGYTF.

This clone occurred once. V is TRBV5-5 and J is TRBJ1-3; 7 nucleotides agree with TRBD1. V lost 0 bases, J lost 4 bases, and 7 bases stayed unmatched. This CDR3 contains 16 residues. The germline V gene encodes CDR1 SGHKS and CDR2 YYEKEE (reference sequence). DNA of the CDR3: TGTGCCAGCAGCTTGGAAGGGACAGCGATAGGAAACACCATATATTTT. It translates to CASSLEGTAIGNTIYF.

This chain connects TRBV27 to TRBJ2-3, with TRBD1 matching over 9 bases. This CDR3 is 16 amino acids long. J lost 8 bases, V lost 5 bases, and 14 bases had no gene match. Germline V gives CDR1 MNHEY, CDR2 SMNVEV (reference sequence). The CDR3, as DNA: TGTGCCAGCAGTAAACCCGGGACAGGGCCACATGGTACGCAGTATTTT. Translated: CASSKPGTGPHGTQYF.

V is TRBV29-1 and J is TRBJ2-7, with D unclear. The germline V gene encodes CDR1 SQVTM and CDR2 ANQGSEA. The germline V and J ends were trimmed by 6 bases and 3 bases, with 15 bases remaining between them. The CDR3 has 13 amino acids. CDR3 region: CSVNYGSVYEQYF. The CDR3 region has the DNA TGCAGCGTAAACTATGGCTCAGTCTACGAGCAGTACTTC.

The chain employs TRBV28 and TRBJ2-7; unclear D gene. Looked up from germline, CDR1 is MDHEN and CDR2 is SYDVKM. This CDR3 comprises 17 residues. Trimming shortened V by 6 bases and J by 5 bases, and 26 bases separated the two germline ends. Here the CDR3 reads CASSRRIFVSEKDEQYF. The DNA for the CDR3 is TGTGCCAGCAGCCGACGAATTTTCGTTTCGGAGAAAGACGAGCAGTACTTC.

The rearrangement joins TRBV28 to TRBJ1-3; TRBD1 aligns across 8 bases. The germline CDR1 and CDR2 sequences are MDHEN and SYDVKM. CDR3 length: 15 residues. The junction had 7 bases not matched to a gene; V was cut back by 5 bases and J by 4 bases. In DNA form, the CDR3 reads TGTGCCAGCAGTGTCTCAGGGGGCGGGGGAAACACCATATATTTT. Residues: CASSVSGGGGNTIYF.

This rearrangement joins TRBV6-5 to TRBJ1-3, with a weak D call TRBD1 (6 bases). Trimming stripped 6 bases from V and 4 bases from J, with 13 bases between. The germline V gene has CDR1 MNHEY and CDR2 SVGAGI. CDR3 length: 14 amino acids. CDR3 nucleotide sequence: TGTGCCAGCAGCCGATCAGGGGAGGGAAACACCATATATTTT. The encoded protein is CASSRSGEGNTIYF.

V and J are TRBV7-6 and TRBJ1-2, with TRBD1 identical over 10 bases. This CDR3 has 15 residues. From germline, CDR1 is SGHVS and CDR2 FNYEAQ. The trim removed 2 bases at V and 8 bases at J, leaving 8 bases unmatched. CDR3 amino acids: CASSLSWTGGGGYTF. CDR3 coding DNA: TGTGCCAGCAGCTTATCGTGGACAGGGGGAGGAGGCTACACCTTC. The full variable domain, with the rest looked up from reference TRBV7-6 and TRBJ1-2, is GAGVSQSPRYKVTKRGQDVALRCDPISGHVSLYWYRQALGQGPEFLTYFNYEAQQDKSGLPNDRFSAERPEGSISTLTIQRTEQRDSAMYRCASSLSWTGGGGYTFGSGTRLTVV.

The rearrangement joins TRBV28 to TRBJ1-6, with TRBD1 as a possible D gene (5 bases). V lost 3 bases, J lost 10 bases, and 13 bases lay in between. Germline CDR1 is MDHEN and CDR2 is SYDVKM. This CDR3 is 14 amino acids long. The CDR3: CASSFPDSGSPLHF. The DNA of the CDR3 is TGTGCCAGCAGTTTCCCCGACAGTGGGTCACCCCTCCACTTT. Full variable domain (rest looked up from reference TRBV28 and TRBJ1-6): DVKVTQSSRYLVKRTGEKVFLECVQDMDHENMFWYRQDPGLGLRLIYFSYDVKMKEKGDIPEGYSVSREKKERFSLILESASTNQTSMYLCASSFPDSGSPLHFGNGTRLTVT.

This chain links TRBV28 with TRBJ1-6; possibly TRBD1 for D (5 bases). Germline V gene data show CDR1 as MDHEN and CDR2 as SYDVKM. The CDR3 spans 15 residues. V was pared by 3 bases and J by 9 bases, with 15 bases between. The chain's CDR3 is CASSLGQGMSSPLHF. The CDR3 DNA sequence: TGTGCCAGCAGTTTGGGGCAGGGTATGAGTTCACCCCTCCACTTT.

J is TRBJ2-1 and V is TRBV10-2, with 7 bases fitting TRBD2. The CDR3 has 13 amino acids. Germline assignment: CDR1 WSHSY and CDR2 SAAADI. The trim removed 6 bases at V and 5 bases at J, leaving 4 bases unmatched. DNA for the CDR3: TGCGCCAGCAGGCCTAGCGGTGACAATGAGCAGTTCTTC. It codes for CASRPSGDNEQFF.

The chain employs TRBV30 and TRBJ1-5; D uncertain. Deletions cut 1 base from V and 4 bases from J, with 8 bases between. The germline V gene encodes CDR1 GTSNPN and CDR2 SVGIG (reference sequence). This CDR3 spans 13 amino acids. The CDR3 region has the DNA TGTGCCTGGAGTGCGACTGATAATCAGCCCCAGCATTTT. Residues: CAWSATDNQPQHF.

This clone was seen at least ten times. This chain connects TRBV12-3 or TRBV12-4 to TRBJ2-3; 8 bases align to TRBD2. V was clipped by 5 bases and J by 11 bases; unmatched bases: 9. This CDR3 has 13 residues. CDR3 sequence: CASSPDSGIGQYF. For the CDR3, the DNA is TGTGCCAGCAGTCCTGATAGCGGGATAGGGCAGTATTTT.

This clone was detected only a few times. The V gene is TRBV7-8, the J gene TRBJ2-7, with no clear D. The ends were cut back, 3 bases at V and 3 bases at J, with 12 bases in the middle. Germline V gives CDR1 SGHVS, CDR2 FQNEAQ. The CDR3 length is 14 residues. The CDR3 region has the DNA TGTGCCAGCAGCTTCTCCAGTGGCATCTACGAGCAGTACTTC. It is translated as CASSFSSGIYEQYF.

The rearrangement uses TRBV5-4 and TRBJ2-2; 11 positions match TRBD2. The germline V gene has CDR1 SGHNT and CDR2 YYREEE (reference sequence). The length of the CDR3 is 16 residues. The J segment lost 2 bases and the V segment lost 4 bases, leaving 4 bases of the junction unmatched. The CDR3 nucleotides are TGTGCCAGCAGCCCAACTAGCGGGAGAAACACCGGGGAGCTGTTTTTT. This sequence encodes CASSPTSGRNTGELFF.

This sequence joins TRBV30 and TRBJ1-2; no reliable D call. V was shortened by 0 bases and J by 7 bases, with 6 bases between the two germline ends. Germline CDR1 reads GTSNPN; CDR2 reads SVGIG (reference sequence). CDR3 length: 11 amino acids. This chain's CDR3 is CAWSVGGGYTF. The CDR3 nucleotides are TGTGCCTGGAGTGTCGGCGGTGGCTACACCTTC. Combining the CDR3 with reference TRBV30 and TRBJ1-2 gives the whole variable domain SQTIHQWPATLVQPVGSPLSLECTVEGTSNPNLYWYRQAAGRGLQLLFYSVGIGQISSEVPQNLSASRPQDRQFILSSKKLLLSDSGFYLCAWSVGGGYTFGSGTRLTVV.